This record looks at one TCR beta chain sequence and its context. What it recognizes is unknown. CDR1 and CDR2 (germline): SEHNR, FQNEAQ (reference sequence). The CDR3 runs to 15 residues. The ends lost 2 bases at V and 3 bases at J; junction bases unmatched: 5. This entry is derived from a study of OX40 agonist ivuxolimab in advanced cancers. Background on the study: Previous treatment with anti-PD-1, anti-PD-L1 or anti-CTLA-4 therapy was allowed; under 50% had received some. Findings of the study overall: Patients with a partial response at 0.1-3.0 mg/kg had among the lowest clonal expansion.

The repertoire was sequenced with immunoSEQ multiplex PCR; TCRdb's copy has only in-frame clones and lacks some. The sample has 90,000 or so clones, about 91% seen once. The sample in question was CD4+ or CD8+ T cells sorted from blood, obtained in a trial of the OX40 agonist ivuxolimab. This clonotype originated in an adult with an advanced solid tumor such as melanoma, head and neck, liver or kidney cancer. The gene calls are TRBV7-9 and TRBJ1-1; 8 positions match TRBD1. The CDR3, as DNA: TGTGCCAGCAGCTTATCCGGGACAGGCGACACTGAAGCTTTCTTT. It encodes CASSLSGTGDTEAFF.